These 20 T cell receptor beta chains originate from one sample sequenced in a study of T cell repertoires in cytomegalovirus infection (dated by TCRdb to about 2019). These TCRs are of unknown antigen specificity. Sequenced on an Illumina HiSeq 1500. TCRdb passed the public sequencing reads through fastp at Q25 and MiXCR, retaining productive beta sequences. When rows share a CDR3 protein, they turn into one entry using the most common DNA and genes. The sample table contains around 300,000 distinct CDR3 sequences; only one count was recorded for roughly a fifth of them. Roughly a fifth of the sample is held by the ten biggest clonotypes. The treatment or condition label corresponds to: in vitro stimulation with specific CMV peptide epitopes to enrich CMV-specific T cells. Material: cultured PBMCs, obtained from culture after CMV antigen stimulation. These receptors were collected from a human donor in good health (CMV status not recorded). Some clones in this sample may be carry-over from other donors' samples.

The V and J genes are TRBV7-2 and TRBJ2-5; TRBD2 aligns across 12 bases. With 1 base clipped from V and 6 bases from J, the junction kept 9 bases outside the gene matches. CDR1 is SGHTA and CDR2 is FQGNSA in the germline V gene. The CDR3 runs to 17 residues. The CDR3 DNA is TGTGCCAGCAGCTTAGGGCTAGCGGGAGGGCCTGGAAAGACCCAGTACTTC. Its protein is CASSLGLAGGPGKTQYF.

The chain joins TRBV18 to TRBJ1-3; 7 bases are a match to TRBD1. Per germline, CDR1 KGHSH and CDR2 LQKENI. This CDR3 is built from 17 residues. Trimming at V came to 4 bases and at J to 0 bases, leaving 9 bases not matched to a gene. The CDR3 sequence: CASSRRRDSGSGNTIYF. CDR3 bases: TGTGCCAGCTCACGTCGTCGGGACAGCGGCTCTGGAAACACCATATATTTT.

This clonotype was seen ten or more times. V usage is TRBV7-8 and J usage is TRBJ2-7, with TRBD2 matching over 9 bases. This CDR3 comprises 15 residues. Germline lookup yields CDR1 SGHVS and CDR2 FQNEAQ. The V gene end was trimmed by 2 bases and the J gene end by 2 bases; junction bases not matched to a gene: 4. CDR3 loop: CASSLFSGGPYEQYV. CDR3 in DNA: TGTGCCAGCAGCTTATTTAGCGGGGGACCCTACGAGCAGTACGTC.

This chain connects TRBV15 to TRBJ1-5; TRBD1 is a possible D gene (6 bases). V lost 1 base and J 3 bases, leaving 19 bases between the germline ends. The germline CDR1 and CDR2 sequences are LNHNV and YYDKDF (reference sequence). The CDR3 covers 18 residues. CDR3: CATSRVLIRRGVNQPQHF. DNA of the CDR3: TGTGCCACCAGCAGAGTTTTAATTAGGAGGGGGGTCAATCAGCCCCAGCATTTT. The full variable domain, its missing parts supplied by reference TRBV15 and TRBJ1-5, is DAMVIQNPRYQVTQFGKPVTLSCSQTLNHNVMYWYQQKSSQAPKLLFHYYDKDFNNEADTPDNFQSRRPNTSFCFLDIRSPGLGDTAMYLCATSRVLIRRGVNQPQHFGDGTRLSIL.

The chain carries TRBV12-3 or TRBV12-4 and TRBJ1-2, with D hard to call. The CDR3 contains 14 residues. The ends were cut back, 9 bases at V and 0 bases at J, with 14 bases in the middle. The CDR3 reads CASRSGVSNYGYTF. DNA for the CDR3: TGTGCCAGTAGATCCGGGGTTTCTAACTATGGCTACACCTTC.

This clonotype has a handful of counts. CDR3: CATPRWESNEKLFF. CDR3 DNA sequence: TGTGCCACGCCTAGATGGGAGAGTAATGAAAAACTGTTTTTT. This chain joins TRBV6-1 and TRBJ1-4; no clear D. CDR1 is MNHNS, CDR2 SASEGT, per germline. With 10 bases removed from V and 4 bases from J, the gap between germline ends came to 16 bases. The CDR3 is 14 amino acids.

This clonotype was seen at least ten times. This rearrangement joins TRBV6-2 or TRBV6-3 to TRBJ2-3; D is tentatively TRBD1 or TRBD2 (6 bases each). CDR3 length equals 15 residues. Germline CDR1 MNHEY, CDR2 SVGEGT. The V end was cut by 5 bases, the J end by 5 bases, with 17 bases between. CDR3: CASSVLGGSGDTQYF. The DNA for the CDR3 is TGTGCCAGCAGTGTCTTAGGGGGGAGTGGAGATACGCAGTATTTT.

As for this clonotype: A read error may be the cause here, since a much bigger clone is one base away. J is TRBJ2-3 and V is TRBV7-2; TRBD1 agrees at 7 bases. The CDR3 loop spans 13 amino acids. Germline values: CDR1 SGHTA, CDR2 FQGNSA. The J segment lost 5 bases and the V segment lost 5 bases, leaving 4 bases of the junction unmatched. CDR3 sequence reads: CASSPDRVDTQYF. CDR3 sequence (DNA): TGTGCCAGCAGCCCTGACAGGGTAGATACGCAGTATTTT.

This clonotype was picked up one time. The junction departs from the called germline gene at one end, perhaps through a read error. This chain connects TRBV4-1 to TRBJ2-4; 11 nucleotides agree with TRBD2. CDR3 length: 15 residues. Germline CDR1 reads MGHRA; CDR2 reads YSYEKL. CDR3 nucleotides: TGTGCCAGCAGCCAAGATACTAGCGGGAGCTCCACTGGGGTCTTC. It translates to CASSQDTSGSSTGVF.

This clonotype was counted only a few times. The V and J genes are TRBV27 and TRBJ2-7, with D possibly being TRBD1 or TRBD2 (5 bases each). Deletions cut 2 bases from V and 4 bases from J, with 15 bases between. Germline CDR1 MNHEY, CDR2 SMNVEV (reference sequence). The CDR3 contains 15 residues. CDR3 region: CASSLGGLPTYEQYF. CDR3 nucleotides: TGTGCCAGCAGTTTAGGGGGTCTACCAACTTACGAGCAGTACTTC.

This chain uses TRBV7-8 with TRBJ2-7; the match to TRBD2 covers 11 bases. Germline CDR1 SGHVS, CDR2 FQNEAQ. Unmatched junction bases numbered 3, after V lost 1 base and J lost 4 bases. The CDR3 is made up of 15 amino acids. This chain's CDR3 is CASSLELAGVYEQYV. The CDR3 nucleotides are TGTGCCAGCAGCTTAGAACTAGCGGGAGTATACGAGCAGTACGTC.

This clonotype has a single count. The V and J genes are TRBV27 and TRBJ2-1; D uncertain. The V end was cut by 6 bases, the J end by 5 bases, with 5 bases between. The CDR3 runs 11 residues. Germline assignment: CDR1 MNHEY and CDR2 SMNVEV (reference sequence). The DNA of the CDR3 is TGTGCCAGCAGAGGGAACAATGAGCAGTTCTTC. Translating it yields CASRGNNEQFF.

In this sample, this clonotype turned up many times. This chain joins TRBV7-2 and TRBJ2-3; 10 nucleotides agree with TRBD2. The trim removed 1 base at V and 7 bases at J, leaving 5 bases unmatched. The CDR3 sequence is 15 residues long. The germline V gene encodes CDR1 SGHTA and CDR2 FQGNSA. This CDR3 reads CASSLGVSGRNTQYF. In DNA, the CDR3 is TGTGCCAGCAGCTTAGGAGTTAGCGGGAGGAATACGCAGTATTTT.

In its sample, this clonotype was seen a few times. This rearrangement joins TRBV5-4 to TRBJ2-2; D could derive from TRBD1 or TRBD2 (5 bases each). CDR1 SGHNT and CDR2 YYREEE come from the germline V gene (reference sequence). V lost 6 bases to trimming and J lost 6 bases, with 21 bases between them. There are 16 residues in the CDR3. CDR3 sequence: CASTPPGASNPGELFF. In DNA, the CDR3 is TGTGCCAGCACCCCCCCTGGGGCTAGCAATCCCGGGGAGCTGTTTTTT.

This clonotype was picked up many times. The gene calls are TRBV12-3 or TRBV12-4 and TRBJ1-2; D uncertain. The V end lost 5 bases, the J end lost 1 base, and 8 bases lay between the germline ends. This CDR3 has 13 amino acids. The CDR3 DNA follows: TGTGCCAGCAGTCCCGGGATTAACTATGGCTACACCTTC. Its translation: CASSPGINYGYTF.

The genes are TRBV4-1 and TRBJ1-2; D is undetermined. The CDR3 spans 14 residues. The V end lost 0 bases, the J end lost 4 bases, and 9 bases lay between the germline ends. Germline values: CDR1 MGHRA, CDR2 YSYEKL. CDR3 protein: CASSQDTASYGYTF. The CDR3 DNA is TGCGCCAGCAGCCAAGATACAGCCTCCTATGGCTACACCTTC.

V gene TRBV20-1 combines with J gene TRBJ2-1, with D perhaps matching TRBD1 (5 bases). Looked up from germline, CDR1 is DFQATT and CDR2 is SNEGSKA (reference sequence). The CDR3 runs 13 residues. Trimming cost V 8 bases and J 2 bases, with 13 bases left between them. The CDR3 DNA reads TGCAGTACCGACAGAGGCGCCTACAATGAGCAGTTCTTC. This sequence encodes CSTDRGAYNEQFF.

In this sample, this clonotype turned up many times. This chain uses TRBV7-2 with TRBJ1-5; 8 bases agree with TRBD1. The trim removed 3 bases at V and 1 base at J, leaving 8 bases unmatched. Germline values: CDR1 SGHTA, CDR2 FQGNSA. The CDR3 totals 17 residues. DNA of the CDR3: TGTGCCAGCAGCTTTATTTCAGGGGGCGAGAGCAATCAGCCCCAGCATTTT. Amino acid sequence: CASSFISGGESNQPQHF.

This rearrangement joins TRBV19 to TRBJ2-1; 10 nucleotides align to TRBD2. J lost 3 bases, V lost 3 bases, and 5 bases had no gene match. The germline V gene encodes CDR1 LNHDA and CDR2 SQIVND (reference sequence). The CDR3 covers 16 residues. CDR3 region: CASSIGAGGLYNEQFF. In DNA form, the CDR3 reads TGTGCCAGTAGTATCGGAGCGGGAGGGCTCTACAATGAGCAGTTCTTC.

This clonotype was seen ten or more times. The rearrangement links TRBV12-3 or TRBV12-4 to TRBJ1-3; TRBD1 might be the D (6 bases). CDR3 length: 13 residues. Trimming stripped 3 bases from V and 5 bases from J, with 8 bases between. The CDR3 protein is CASSFGGRNTIYF. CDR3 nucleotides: TGTGCCAGCAGTTTCGGGGGCCGAAACACCATATATTTT.